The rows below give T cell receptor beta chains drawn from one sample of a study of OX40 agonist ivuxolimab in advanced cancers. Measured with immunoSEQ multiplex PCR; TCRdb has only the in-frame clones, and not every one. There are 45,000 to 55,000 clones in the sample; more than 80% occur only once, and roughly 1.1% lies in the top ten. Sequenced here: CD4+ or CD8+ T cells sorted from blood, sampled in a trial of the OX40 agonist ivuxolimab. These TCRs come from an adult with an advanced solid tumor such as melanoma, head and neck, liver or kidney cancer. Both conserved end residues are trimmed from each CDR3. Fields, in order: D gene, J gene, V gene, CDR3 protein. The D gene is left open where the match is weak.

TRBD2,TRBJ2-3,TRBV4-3,ASSQQLAGATDTQY
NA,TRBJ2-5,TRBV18,ASSPEFGGRGEETQY
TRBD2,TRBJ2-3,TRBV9,ASSVVLAGVDTQY
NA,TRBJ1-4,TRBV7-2,ASSPGVWANEKLF
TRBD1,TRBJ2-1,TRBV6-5,ASSPDRDSYNEQF
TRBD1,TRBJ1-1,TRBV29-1,SVVGKGALTEAF
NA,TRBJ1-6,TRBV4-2,ASSQDPGALNSPLH
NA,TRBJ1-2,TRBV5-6,ASSLFSTGANPIGYT
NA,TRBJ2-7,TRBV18,ASSRADKLHEQY
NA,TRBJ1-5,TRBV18,ASSPSLGRSFSNQPQH
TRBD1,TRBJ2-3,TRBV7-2,ASSWGQGGADTQY
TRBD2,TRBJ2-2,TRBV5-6,ASSLFLLVGGGTGELF
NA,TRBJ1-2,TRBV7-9,ASTVDGYYGYT
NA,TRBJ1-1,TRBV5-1,ASSWSDRNTEAF
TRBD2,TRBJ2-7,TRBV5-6,ASTRTGGGLNEQY
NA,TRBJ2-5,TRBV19,ASRMRGETQY
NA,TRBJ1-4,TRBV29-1,SVAGIATNEKLF
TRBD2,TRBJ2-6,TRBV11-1,ASSWPSGHSEGANVLT
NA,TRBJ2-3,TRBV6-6,ASSYSGYTDTQY
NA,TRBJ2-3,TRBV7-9,ASSYPPTDTQY
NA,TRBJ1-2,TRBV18,ASSQGFGYGYT
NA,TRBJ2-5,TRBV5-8,ASSLGGGQGETQY
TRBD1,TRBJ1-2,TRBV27,ASRDRTNYGYT
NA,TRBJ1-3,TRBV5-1,ASSFNPLGGSDSGNTIY
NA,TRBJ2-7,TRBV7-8,ASSRPGGAGGNEQY
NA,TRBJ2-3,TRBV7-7,ASSYGGGDTQY
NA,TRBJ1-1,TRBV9,ASSVSDRLNTEAF
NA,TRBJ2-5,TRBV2,ASSEGPNQETQY
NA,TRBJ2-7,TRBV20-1,SASSNYEQY
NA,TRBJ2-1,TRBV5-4,ASSLRTAYNEQF
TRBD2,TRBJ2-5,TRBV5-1,ASSSPGTSGAGLGTQY
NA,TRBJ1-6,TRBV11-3,ASSSPSTGGNSPLH
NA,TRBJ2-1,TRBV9,ASSALTAGNEQF
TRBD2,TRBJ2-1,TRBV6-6,ASSYGAGGRYNEQF
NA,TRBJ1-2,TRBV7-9,ASSLADSNYGYT
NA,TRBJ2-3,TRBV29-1,SGNRDPSTDTQY
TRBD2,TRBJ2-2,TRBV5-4,ASSRMGGYTGELF
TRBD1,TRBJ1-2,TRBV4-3,ASSQLGQVDYGYT
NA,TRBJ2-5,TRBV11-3,ASNPTSRLRRAQETQY
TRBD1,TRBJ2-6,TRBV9,ASSPWGTGDSGANVLT
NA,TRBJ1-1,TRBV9,ASSPGTAKGAF
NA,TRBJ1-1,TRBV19,ASSKTPENTEAF
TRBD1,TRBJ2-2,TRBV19,ATRQGMNTGELF
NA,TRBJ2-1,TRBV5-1,ASKERYQVGRTYNEQF
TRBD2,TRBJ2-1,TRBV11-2,ASRRAGDSYNEQF
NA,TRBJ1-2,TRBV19,ASSIGVNYGYT
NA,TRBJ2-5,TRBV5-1,ASSLTFRRKETQY
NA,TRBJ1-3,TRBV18,ASSPAAGTGNTIY
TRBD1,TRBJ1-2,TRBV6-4,ASSTTGTAGGYT